These 22 T cell receptor beta chains share one sample of origin, sequenced in a study of blood T cell repertoires in COVID-19. TCRdb keeps only in-frame clones here, not all; method: immunoSEQ multiplex PCR. The table has around 200,000 clones, around nine tenths seen once; the top ten hold 5.5% to 7.5%. The sample comprised peripheral blood. Source of these receptors: a man in his 60s who had recovered from COVID-19.

The gene calls are TRBV2 and TRBJ1-1, with D possibly matching TRBD1 (6 bases). Trimming cost V 3 bases and J 3 bases, with 8 bases left between them. In germline, CDR1 is SNHLY, CDR2 FYNNEI. CDR3 length: 13 residues. The CDR3 spells CASSENRDTEAFF. The DNA for the CDR3 is TGTGCCAGCAGTGAGAACAGGGACACTGAAGCTTTCTTT. The variable domain in full, completed from reference TRBV2 and TRBJ1-1, reads EPEVTQTPSHQVTQMGQEVILRCVPISNHLYFYWYRQILGQKVEFLVSFYNNEISEKSEIFDDQFSVERPDGSNFTLKIRSTKLEDSAMYFCASSENRDTEAFFGQGTRLTVV.

CDR3 in DNA: TGTGCCAGCAGGGGCGGCGGGGGGACTGAAGCTTTCTTT. It is translated as CASRGGGGTEAFF. This chain links TRBV12-3 or TRBV12-4 with TRBJ1-1; D might be TRBD1 (5 bases). V lost 6 bases to trimming and J lost 5 bases, with 13 bases between them. The CDR3 consists of 13 residues.

This rearrangement joins TRBV5-1 to TRBJ2-7; 7 nucleotides match TRBD2. Per the germline V gene, CDR1 is SGHRS and CDR2 is YFSETQ. There are 15 residues in the CDR3. V lost 1 base to trimming and J lost 1 base; unmatched junction nucleotides: 5. The CDR3 bases are TGCGCCAGCAGCTTGCGCGGGAGCTCGTCCTACGAGCAGTACTTC. It encodes CASSLRGSSSYEQYF.

The chain carries TRBV27 and TRBJ2-7; 9 bases are shared with TRBD2. The V and J ends lost 3 bases and 6 bases, in that order; junction bases with no gene match: 15. The CDR3 covers 17 residues. Germline CDR1 MNHEY, CDR2 SMNVEV (reference sequence). CDR3 DNA: TGTGCCAGCAGTTTCGTAGACGGGACTAGCTTAGGGGTCGAGCAGTACTTC. This sequence encodes CASSFVDGTSLGVEQYF.

The chain employs TRBV5-1 and TRBJ2-1, with a tentative D call TRBD2 (5 bases). The CDR3 extends over 14 amino acids. The V and J ends lost 6 bases and 7 bases respectively, with 17 bases between them. Germline CDR1 reads SGHRS; CDR2 reads YFSETQ. The CDR3, as DNA: TGCGCCAGCACCGTTCGGGGAGTAATAAATGAGCAGTTCTTC. It specifies CASTVRGVINEQFF.

This clone showed up just once. The CDR3 sequence is CASSPPVQGTNTEAFF. The CDR3 bases are TGTGCCAGCAGTCCACCAGTGCAGGGCACGAACACTGAAGCTTTCTTT. V usage is TRBV2 and J usage is TRBJ1-1; a possible D gene is TRBD1 (5 bases). The CDR3 extends over 16 amino acids. Trimming removed 5 bases from V and 1 base from J, with 17 bases in between. The V gene's germline CDR1 is SNHLY and CDR2 FYNNEI. The variable domain in full, completed from reference TRBV2 and TRBJ1-1, reads EPEVTQTPSHQVTQMGQEVILRCVPISNHLYFYWYRQILGQKVEFLVSFYNNEISEKSEIFDDQFSVERPDGSNFTLKIRSTKLEDSAMYFCASSPPVQGTNTEAFFGQGTRLTVV.

The gene calls are TRBV11-3 and TRBJ1-1; D unclear. The CDR3 covers 13 residues. Germline V gene lookup returns CDR1 SGHNT and CDR2 YENEEA. Trimming stripped 0 bases from V and 4 bases from J, with 6 bases between. DNA for the CDR3: TGTGCCAGCAGCTTAGAACGGTCCACTGAAGCTTTCTTT. Protein: CASSLERSTEAFF.

This chain uses TRBV6-6 with TRBJ1-6; a possible D gene is TRBD1 (6 bases). In germline, CDR1 is MNHNY, CDR2 SVGAGI (reference sequence). This CDR3 spans 15 amino acids. V lost 6 bases and J lost 5, with 14 bases in between. The CDR3 region is CASSQLGQNNSPLHF. CDR3 sequence (DNA): TGTGCCAGCAGCCAACTCGGACAGAATAATTCACCCCTCCACTTT.

CDR3 sequence: CASSSSTTFSNQPQHF. The CDR3 nucleotides are TGTGCCAGCAGCTCCTCAACTACTTTTAGCAATCAGCCCCAGCATTTT. This chain links TRBV5-6 with TRBJ1-5, with no clear D. Trimming left V 3 bases short and J 0 bases short, with 13 bases between. The CDR3 runs to 16 residues. Germline CDR1 is SGHDT and CDR2 is YYEEEE.

The chain employs TRBV6-1 and TRBJ2-3, with TRBD2 matching 8 bases. Germline V gene data show CDR1 as MNHNS and CDR2 as SASEGT. The V and J ends lost 2 bases and 2 bases, in that order; junction bases with no gene match: 6. The CDR3 spans 16 residues. For the CDR3, the DNA is TGTGCCAGCAGTGAACTCGCGGGGGGCCCCACAGATACGCAGTATTTT. Its protein is CASSELAGGPTDTQYF.

The table lists this clone with a few counts. The chain is built from TRBV12-3 or TRBV12-4 and TRBJ2-7; D is unresolved. The CDR3 contains 12 residues. The V and J ends lost 5 bases and 7 bases respectively, with 12 bases between them. The CDR3 coding sequence is TGTGCCAGCAGTACGGGTCTCCCTGAGCAGTACTTC. Residues: CASSTGLPEQYF.

The rearrangement links TRBV10-1 to TRBJ1-2; possible D gene TRBD1, 6 bases. Germline V lookup: CDR1 WNHNN, CDR2 SYGVQD (reference sequence). Between the trimmed V and J ends, which lost 9 bases and 1 base, there was a span of 15 bases. This CDR3 region has 14 residues. CDR3 nucleotide sequence: TGCGCCAGAGGTCCGGGACAAGATAACTATGGCTACACCTTC. As protein: CARGPGQDNYGYTF.

The chain employs TRBV19 and TRBJ1-4; D not resolved. Germline CDR1 is LNHDA and CDR2 is SQIVND (reference sequence). Trimming removed 1 base from V and 5 bases from J, with 5 bases in between. The length of the CDR3 is 13 residues. The CDR3 protein is CASSIVLNEKLFF. CDR3 DNA: TGTGCCAGTAGTATAGTTCTCAATGAAAAACTGTTTTTT.

V gene TRBV5-1 combines with J gene TRBJ2-1; TRBD2 matches at 14 bases. Germline V lookup: CDR1 SGHRS, CDR2 YFSETQ. V lost 4 bases and J lost 3; bases outside the gene matches: 6. This CDR3 is built from 17 residues. The CDR3 loop is CASSPGLAGANYNEQFF. The CDR3 nucleotides are TGCGCCAGCAGCCCGGGACTAGCGGGAGCAAACTACAATGAGCAGTTCTTC.

The chain links TRBV4-1 to TRBJ1-2; D perhaps matches TRBD1 (5 bases). Germline V CDR1 and CDR2: MGHRA, YSYEKL. V dropped 2 bases and J dropped 4 bases, with 20 bases sitting between them. This CDR3 contains 17 residues. CDR3 sequence reads: CASSQSRTGISGYGYTF. CDR3 in DNA: TGCGCCAGCAGCCAATCAAGAACAGGTATTTCCGGCTATGGCTACACCTTC.

The chain couples TRBV5-4 to TRBJ2-5; 12 bases line up with TRBD1. The CDR3 contains 16 residues. Germline CDR1 SGHNT, CDR2 YYREEE (reference sequence). With 1 base clipped from V and 5 bases from J, the junction kept 6 bases outside the gene matches. CDR3 sequence (DNA): TGTGCCAGCAGCTTGCCAGGGACAGGGGGCGCGGAGACCCAGTACTTC. Translating gives CASSLPGTGGAETQYF.

This clone appeared a single time. This chain joins TRBV6-5 and TRBJ1-1; 7 nucleotides agree with TRBD1. Germline CDR1 and CDR2: MNHEY and SVGAGI. V dropped 6 bases and J dropped 0; count of bases not matched to a gene: 7. The CDR3 is 15 residues long. CDR3 coding DNA: TGTGCCAGCAGGGAGACAGGGACGCTGAACACTGAAGCTTTCTTT. Its protein product is CASRETGTLNTEAFF.

In DNA form, the CDR3 reads TGCGCCAGCAGTGAAGTCAGCGGGAGCCTCCTAGGCTCGCAGTATTTT. It yields the protein CASSEVSGSLLGSQYF. The chain employs TRBV10-1 and TRBJ2-3; 8 bases map to TRBD2. J gave up 10 bases and V 3 bases, and 15 bases lay outside the gene matches. This CDR3 has 16 amino acids. Germline values: CDR1 WNHNN, CDR2 SYGVQD (reference sequence).

The rearrangement uses TRBV6-5 and TRBJ2-2; TRBD1 is a possible D gene (6 bases). This CDR3 region has 15 residues. Trimming took off 6 bases at V and 6 bases at J, with 17 bases between the two ends. Per the germline V gene, CDR1 is MNHEY and CDR2 is SVGAGI. Written as DNA, the CDR3 is TGTGCCAGCAGATCGTCAGGGGCTCCGTCCGGGGAGCTGTTTTTT. This gives the protein CASRSSGAPSGELFF.

This clone has more than one count but fewer than ten. The V call is TRBV18, the J call TRBJ1-3; no firm D call. The germline V gene encodes CDR1 KGHSH and CDR2 LQKENI. This CDR3 contains 16 residues. The V end was cut by 4 bases, the J end by 3 bases, with 16 bases between. The CDR3 reads CASSLGSLGSGNTIYF. CDR3 DNA: TGTGCCAGCTCACTGGGCAGTCTCGGGAGTGGAAACACCATATATTTT. The variable domain in full, with the rest retrieved from reference TRBV18 and TRBJ1-3, is NAGVMQNPRHLVRRRGQEARLRCSPMKGHSHVYWYRQLPEEGLKFMVYLQKENIIDESGMPKERFSAEFPKEGPSILRIQQVVRGDSAAYFCASSLGSLGSGNTIYFGEGSWLTVV.

About this clone itself: This same CDR3 is encoded by further DNA sequences in the sample. The genes are TRBV5-1 and TRBJ1-1; the D gene is possibly TRBD1 (5 bases). V was clipped by 1 base and J by 3 bases, with 7 bases between them. Looked up from germline, CDR1 is SGHRS and CDR2 is YFSETQ. This CDR3 region has 13 residues. This chain's CDR3 is CASSLKGDTEAFF. The CDR3 bases are TGCGCCAGCAGCTTGAAAGGGGACACTGAAGCTTTCTTT.

The chain carries TRBV19 and TRBJ1-3, with a possible D match to TRBD1 (6 bases). The CDR3 sequence is 17 residues long. CDR1 is LNHDA and CDR2 is SQIVND in the germline V gene (reference sequence). Trimming took 0 bases from V and 4 from J, leaving 16 bases between them. The CDR3 DNA sequence: TGTGCCAGTAGTATAGATCCGGGACACCTTTCGGGAAACACCATATATTTT. It translates to CASSIDPGHLSGNTIYF. Based on the CDR3 plus reference TRBV19 and TRBJ1-3, the full variable domain is DGGITQSPKYLFRKEGQNVTLSCEQNLNHDAMYWYRQDPGQGLRLIYYSQIVNDFQKGDIAEGYSVSREKKESFPLTVTSAQKNPTAFYLCASSIDPGHLSGNTIYFGEGSWLTVV.